The source of this T cell receptor beta chain is a study of technical replicates of blood from a few donors. This CDR3 has 15 amino acids. Trimming cost V 4 bases and J 4 bases, with 16 bases left between them. Germline-derived CDR1 and CDR2 are SGHAT and FQNNGV. Sequencing used immunoSEQ multiplex PCR; TCRdb keeps in-frame clones, though not all of them. The repertoire includes about 78,000 clones, around 95% of them detected once, and more than 0.25% sits in the top ten. The specimen was T cells isolated from PBMCs. This sequence originates from a human donor in good health. The chain has TRBV11-2 and TRBJ1-1; D is ambiguous. The CDR3 sequence is CASSSPGTGSTEAFF. In DNA form, the CDR3 reads TGTGCCAGCAGCTCCCCGGGCACTGGGAGCACTGAAGCTTTCTTT. The full variable domain, rest sourced from reference TRBV11-2 and TRBJ1-1, is EAGVAQSPRYKIIEKRQSVAFWCNPISGHATLYWYQQILGQGPKLLIQFQNNGVVDDSQLPKDRFSAERLKGVDSTLKIQPAKLEDSAVYLCASSSPGTGSTEAFFGQGTRLTVV.